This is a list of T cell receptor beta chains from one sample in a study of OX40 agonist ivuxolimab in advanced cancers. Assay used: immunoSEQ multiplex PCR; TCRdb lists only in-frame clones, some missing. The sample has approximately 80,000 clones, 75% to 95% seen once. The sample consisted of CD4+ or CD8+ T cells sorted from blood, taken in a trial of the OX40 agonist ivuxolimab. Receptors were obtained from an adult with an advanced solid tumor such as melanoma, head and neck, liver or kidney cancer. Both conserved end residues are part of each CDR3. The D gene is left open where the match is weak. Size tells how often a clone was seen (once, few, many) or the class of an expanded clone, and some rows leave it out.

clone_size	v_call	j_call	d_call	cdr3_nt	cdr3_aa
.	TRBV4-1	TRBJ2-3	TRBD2	TGCGCCAGCAGCTCAAACTTCGGGAGCGGGGGATATACGCAGTATTTT	CASSSNFGSGGYTQYF
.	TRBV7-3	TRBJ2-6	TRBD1	TGTGCCAGCCGGGACAGACCTAGCTCTGGGGCCAACGTCCTGACTTTC	CASRDRPSSGANVLTF
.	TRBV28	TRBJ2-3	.	TGTGCCAGCAGTTTAAGAGAGAGCACGCAGTATTTT	CASSLRESTQYF
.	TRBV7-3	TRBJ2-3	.	TGTGCCAGCAGCTCGGGGACGGCGGGTACAGATACGCAGTATTTT	CASSSGTAGTDTQYF
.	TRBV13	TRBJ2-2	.	TGTGCCAGCAGCTTAGGGCAGGCCGGGGAGCTGTTTTTT	CASSLGQAGELFF
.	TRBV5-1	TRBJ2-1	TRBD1	TGCGCCAGCAGCTCTCCGGGACAGGGGTTGTACAATGAGCAGTTCTTC	CASSSPGQGLYNEQFF
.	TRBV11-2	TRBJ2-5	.	TGTGCCAGCAGCTTAGGAGGGGAAGTCCAAGAGACCCAGTACTTC	CASSLGGEVQETQYF
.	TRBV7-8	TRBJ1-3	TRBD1	TGTGCCAGCAGCTTAGCTCACCCACTTACAGGGGCTGGAAACACCATATATTTT	CASSLAHPLTGAGNTIYF
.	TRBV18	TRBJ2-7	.	TGTGCCAGCCGCCTCTCCGGCCTCGCGGCCTACGAGCAGTACTTC	CASRLSGLAAYEQYF
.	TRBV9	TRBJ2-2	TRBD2	TGTGCCAGCAGCGTTCTCGCGGGGGGCCTCACCGGGGAGCTGTTTTTT	CASSVLAGGLTGELFF
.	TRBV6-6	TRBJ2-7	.	TGTGCCAGCAGTCACCCCACCAAGGCATCCGAGCAGTACTTC	CASSHPTKASEQYF
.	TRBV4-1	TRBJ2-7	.	TGCGCCAGCAGCCAGGTGGACATTAGCTCCTACGAGCAGTACTTC	CASSQVDISSYEQYF
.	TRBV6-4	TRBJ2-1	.	TGTGCCAGCAGTGAAAATCCACAGGGTGGATGGGGCAATGAGCAGTTCTTC	CASSENPQGGWGNEQFF
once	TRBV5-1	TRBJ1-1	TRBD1	TGCGCCAGCAGCGAAGTAGGGACAGGGGATGAAGCTTTCTTT	CASSEVGTGDEAFF
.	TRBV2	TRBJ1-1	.	TGTGCCAGCAGTACCACGGTTAACACTGAAGCTTTCTTT	CASSTTVNTEAFF
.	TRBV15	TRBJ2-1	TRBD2	TGTGCCACCAGCAGAGGCCTAAGTGGCGGACTAGCGCAGTTCTTC	CATSRGLSGGLAQFF
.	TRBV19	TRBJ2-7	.	TGTGCCAGTAGTAGAAGGGCGAATCTGGTCGAGCAGTACTTC	CASSRRANLVEQYF
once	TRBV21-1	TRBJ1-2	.	TGTGCCAGCAGCAAAGAGGTTAGGACAAATCGTGGCTACACCTTC	CASSKEVRTNRGYTF
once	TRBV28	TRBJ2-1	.	TGTGCCAGCACCTTGACAGACTCCTACAATGAGCAGTTCTTC	CASTLTDSYNEQFF
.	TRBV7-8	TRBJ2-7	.	TGTGCCAGCAGCTTAGTTACGGCCAGGGCCACCTCCTACGAGCAGTACTTC	CASSLVTARATSYEQYF
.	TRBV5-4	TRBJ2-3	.	TGTGCCAGCAGCTCGTCCCTTTCTAGCACAGATACGCAGTATTTT	CASSSSLSSTDTQYF
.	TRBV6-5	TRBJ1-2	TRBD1	TGTGCCAGCAGTTACTTAGGGGGCTCTGGCTACACCTTC	CASSYLGGSGYTF
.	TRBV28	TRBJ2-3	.	TGTGCCAGCAGTTTATCCGGCACAGATACGCAGTATTTT	CASSLSGTDTQYF
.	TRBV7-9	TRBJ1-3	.	TGTGCCAGCAGCTTAGTGGTAGGGGCCTCTGGAAACACCATATATTTT	CASSLVVGASGNTIYF
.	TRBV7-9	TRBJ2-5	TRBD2	TGTGCCAGCAGCCCCCTGGGTAGCGGGGGGGAGGAGACCCAGTACTTC	CASSPLGSGGEETQYF
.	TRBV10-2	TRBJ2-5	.	TGCGCCAGCAGTACGGGAGAGACCCAGTACTTC	CASSTGETQYF